This record looks at one T cell receptor beta chain sequence and its context. The CDR3 is 16 amino acids. With V trimmed by 3 bases and J by 7 bases, 10 bases remained unmatched. Germline V gene data show CDR1 as MNHEY and CDR2 as SMNVEV (reference sequence). The record originates from a study of cytomegalovirus exposure and HLA in healthy donors. Primers for the PCR totalled 60 Vbeta and 13 Jbeta. The table came from immunoSEQ multiplex PCR; TCRdb's copy has only in-frame clones and leaves some out. The sample contains some 200,000 clones, about three quarters of which appear only once. The receptor was derived from a female donor in good health and CMV-seronegative. This chain joins TRBV27 and TRBJ2-7, with TRBD2 matching over 12 bases. Sequencing was carried out using PBMCs. Written as DNA, the CDR3 is TGTGCCAGCAGTTTCCATTCTAGCGGGAGGGCCAAAGAGCAGTACTTC. Amino acid sequence: CASSFHSSGRAKEQYF.